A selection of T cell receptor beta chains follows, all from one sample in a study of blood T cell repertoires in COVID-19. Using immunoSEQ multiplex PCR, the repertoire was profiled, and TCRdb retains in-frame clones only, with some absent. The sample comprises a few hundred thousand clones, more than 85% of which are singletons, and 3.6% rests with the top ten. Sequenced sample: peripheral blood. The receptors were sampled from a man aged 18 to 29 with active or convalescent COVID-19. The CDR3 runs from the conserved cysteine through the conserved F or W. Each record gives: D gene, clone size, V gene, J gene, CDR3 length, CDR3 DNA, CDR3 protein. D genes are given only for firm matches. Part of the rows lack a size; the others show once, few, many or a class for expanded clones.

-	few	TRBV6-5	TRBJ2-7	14	TGTGCCAGCAGTTTTCCGGGGAGGACCTACGAGCAGTACTTC	CASSFPGRTYEQYF
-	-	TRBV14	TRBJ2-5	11	TGTGCCAGCAGCCTTCTAGAGACCCAGTACTTC	CASSLLETQYF
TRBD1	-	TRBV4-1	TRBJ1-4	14	TGCGCCAGCAGCCAACCCGGACAGGGCGGAAAACTGTTTTTT	CASSQPGQGGKLFF
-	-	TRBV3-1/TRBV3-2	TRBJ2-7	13	TGTGCCAGTCGGCTAGCTCTCCGCTACGAGCAGTACTTC	CASRLALRYEQYF
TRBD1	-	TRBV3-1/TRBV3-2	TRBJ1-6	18	TGTGCCAGCAGCCAAGATCTTCGGGCAGGGGGTCGAGATTCACCCCTCCACTTT	CASSQDLRAGGRDSPLHF
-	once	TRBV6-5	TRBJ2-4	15	TGTGCCACCAGCGCCCTCAAGGGGCCGCTTGACATTCAGTACTTC	CATSALKGPLDIQYF
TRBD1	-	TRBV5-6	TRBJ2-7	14	TGTGCCAGCAGCCCGACAGGGGCGGATTCCGAGCAGTACTTC	CASSPTGADSEQYF
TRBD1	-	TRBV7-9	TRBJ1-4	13	TGTGCCAGCAGCGGGGACAGGGGTGAAAAACTGTTTTTT	CASSGDRGEKLFF
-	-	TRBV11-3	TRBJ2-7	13	TGTGCCAGCAGCCCCCGGTTCCTCGGGGAGCAGTACTTC	CASSPRFLGEQYF
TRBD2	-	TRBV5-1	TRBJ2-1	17	TGCGCCAGCACTACCGGGACTAGCGGGGGGGCGATCCGTGAGCAGTTCTTC	CASTTGTSGGAIREQFF
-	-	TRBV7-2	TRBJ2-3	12	TGTGCCAGCAGCCCTAGGTCCGATACGCAGTATTTT	CASSPRSDTQYF
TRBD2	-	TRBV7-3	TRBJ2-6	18	TGTGCCAGCAGCTTAGGCGCTAGCGGTAGCTCTGGGGCCAACGTCCTGACTTTC	CASSLGASGSSGANVLTF
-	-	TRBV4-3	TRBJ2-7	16	TGCGCCAGCAGCCAAGATAGGGGCAGCATCTCCTACGAGCAGTACTTC	CASSQDRGSISYEQYF
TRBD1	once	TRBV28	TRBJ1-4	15	TGTGCCAGCACCACGGGGGGACAGGGGGAAGAAAAACTGTTTTTT	CASTTGGQGEEKLFF